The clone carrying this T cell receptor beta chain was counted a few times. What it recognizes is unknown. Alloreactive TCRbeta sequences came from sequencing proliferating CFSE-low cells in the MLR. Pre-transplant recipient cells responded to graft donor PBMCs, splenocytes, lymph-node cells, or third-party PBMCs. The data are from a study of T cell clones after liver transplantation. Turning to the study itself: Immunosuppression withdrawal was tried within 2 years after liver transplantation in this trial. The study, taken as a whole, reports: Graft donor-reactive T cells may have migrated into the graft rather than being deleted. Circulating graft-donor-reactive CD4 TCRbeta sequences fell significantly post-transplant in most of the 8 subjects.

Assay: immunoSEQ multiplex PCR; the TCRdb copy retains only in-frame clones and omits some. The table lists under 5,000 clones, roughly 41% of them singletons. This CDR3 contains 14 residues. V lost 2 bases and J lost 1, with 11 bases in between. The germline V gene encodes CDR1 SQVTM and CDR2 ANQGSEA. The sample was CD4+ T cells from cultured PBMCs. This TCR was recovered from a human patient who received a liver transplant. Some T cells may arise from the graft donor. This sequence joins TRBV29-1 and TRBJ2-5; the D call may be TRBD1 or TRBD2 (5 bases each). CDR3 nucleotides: TGCAGCGTTGAACTGGGGGACGCCCAAGAGACCCAGTACTTC. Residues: CSVELGDAQETQYF.